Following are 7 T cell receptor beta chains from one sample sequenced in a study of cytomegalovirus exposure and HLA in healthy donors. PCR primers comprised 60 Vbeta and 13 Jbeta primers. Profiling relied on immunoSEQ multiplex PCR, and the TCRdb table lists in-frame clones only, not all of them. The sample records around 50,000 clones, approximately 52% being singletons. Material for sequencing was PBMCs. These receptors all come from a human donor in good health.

CDR3 in amino acids: CASSQDKVQGYQPQHF. CDR3 sequence (DNA): TGCGCCAGCAGCCAAGATAAGGTGCAGGGTTATCAGCCCCAGCATTTT. J is TRBJ1-5 and V is TRBV4-1; D perhaps matches TRBD1 (5 bases). Germline CDR1 is MGHRA and CDR2 is YSYEKL. Between the trimmed V and J ends, which lost 0 bases and 5 bases, there was a span of 14 bases. The CDR3 length is 16 residues.

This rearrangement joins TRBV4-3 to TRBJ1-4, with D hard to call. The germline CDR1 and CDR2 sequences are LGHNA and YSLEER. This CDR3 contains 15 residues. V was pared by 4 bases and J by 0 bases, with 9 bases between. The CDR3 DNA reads TGCGCCAGCAGCCGCGGGAGTGCAACTAATGAAAAACTGTTTTTT. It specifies CASSRGSATNEKLFF.

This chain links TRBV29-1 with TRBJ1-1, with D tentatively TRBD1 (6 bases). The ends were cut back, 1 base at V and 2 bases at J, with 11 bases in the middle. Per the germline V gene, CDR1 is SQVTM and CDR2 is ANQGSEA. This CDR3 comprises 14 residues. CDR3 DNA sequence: TGCAGCGTTGAAGGGACAGAGTTAAACACTGAAGCTTTCTTT. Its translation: CSVEGTELNTEAFF.

The CDR3 bases are TGTGCCAGCAGCGTAACGCCCGACAGGGGAGTTGAAGCTTTCTTT. Its translation is CASSVTPDRGVEAFF. This chain connects TRBV9 to TRBJ1-1, with 8 bases identical to TRBD1. The trim removed 1 base at V and 7 bases at J, leaving 9 bases unmatched. This CDR3 spans 15 amino acids. Germline V gene sequence: CDR1 SGDLS, CDR2 YYNGEE.

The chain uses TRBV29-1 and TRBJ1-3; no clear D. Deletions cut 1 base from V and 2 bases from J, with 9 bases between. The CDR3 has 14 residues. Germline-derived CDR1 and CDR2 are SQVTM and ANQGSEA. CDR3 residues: CSVEGRGTGNTIYF. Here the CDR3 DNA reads TGCAGCGTTGAAGGGAGAGGGACTGGAAACACCATATATTTT. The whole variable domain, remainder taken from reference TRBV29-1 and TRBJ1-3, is SAVISQKPSRDICQRGTSLTIQCQVDSQVTMMFWYRQQPGQSLTLIATANQGSEATYESGFVIDKFPISRPNLTFSTLTVSNMSPEDSSIYLCSVEGRGTGNTIYFGEGSWLTVV.

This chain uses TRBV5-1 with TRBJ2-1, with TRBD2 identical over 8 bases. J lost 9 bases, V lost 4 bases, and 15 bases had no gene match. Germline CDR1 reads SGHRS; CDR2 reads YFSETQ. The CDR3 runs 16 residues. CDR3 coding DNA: TGCGCCAGCAGCCTCGGCGGGGGGCCGGTTGGGAGTGAGCAGTTCTTC. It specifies CASSLGGGPVGSEQFF.

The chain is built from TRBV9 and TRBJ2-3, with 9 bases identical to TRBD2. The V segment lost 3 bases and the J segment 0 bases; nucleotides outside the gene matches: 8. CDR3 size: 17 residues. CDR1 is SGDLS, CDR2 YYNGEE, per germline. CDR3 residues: CASSAGTSPVSTDTQYF. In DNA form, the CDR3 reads TGTGCCAGCAGCGCCGGGACTAGCCCTGTGAGCACAGATACGCAGTATTTT.